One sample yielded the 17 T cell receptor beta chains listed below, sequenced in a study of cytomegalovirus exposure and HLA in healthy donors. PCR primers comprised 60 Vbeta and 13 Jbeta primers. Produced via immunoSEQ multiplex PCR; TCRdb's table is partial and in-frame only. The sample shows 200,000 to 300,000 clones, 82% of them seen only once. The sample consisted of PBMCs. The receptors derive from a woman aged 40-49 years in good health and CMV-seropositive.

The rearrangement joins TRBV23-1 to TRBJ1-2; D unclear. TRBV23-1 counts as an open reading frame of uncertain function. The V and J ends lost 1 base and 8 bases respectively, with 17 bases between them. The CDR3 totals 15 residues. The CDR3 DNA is TGCGCCAGCAGTCAATTAGGCTCGTCTGAGGGCGGCTACACCTTC. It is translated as CASSQLGSSEGGYTF.

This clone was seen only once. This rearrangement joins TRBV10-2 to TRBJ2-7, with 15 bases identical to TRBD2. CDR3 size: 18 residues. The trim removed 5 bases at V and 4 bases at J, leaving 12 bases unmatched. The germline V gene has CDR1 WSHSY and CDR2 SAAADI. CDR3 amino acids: CASSSGLAGGRLEYEQYF. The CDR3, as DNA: TGCGCCAGCAGTTCGGGACTAGCGGGGGGCCGACTCGAATACGAGCAGTACTTC.

CDR3 DNA: TGTGCCAGCAGCGGACAGGGCAATTCGGGAGGCTACACCTTC. Amino acids: CASSGQGNSGGYTF. The chain links TRBV2 to TRBJ1-2; 8 nucleotides align to TRBD1. With V trimmed by 6 bases and J by 8 bases, 11 bases remained unmatched. Germline assignment: CDR1 SNHLY and CDR2 FYNNEI. The CDR3 has 14 amino acids.

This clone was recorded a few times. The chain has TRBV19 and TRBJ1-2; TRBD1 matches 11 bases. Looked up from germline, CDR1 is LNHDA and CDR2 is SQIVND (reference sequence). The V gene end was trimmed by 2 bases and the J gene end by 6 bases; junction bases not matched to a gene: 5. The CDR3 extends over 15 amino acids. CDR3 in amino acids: CASSIWRTGGDGYTF. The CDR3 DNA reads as TGTGCCAGTAGTATATGGAGGACAGGGGGCGATGGCTACACCTTC.

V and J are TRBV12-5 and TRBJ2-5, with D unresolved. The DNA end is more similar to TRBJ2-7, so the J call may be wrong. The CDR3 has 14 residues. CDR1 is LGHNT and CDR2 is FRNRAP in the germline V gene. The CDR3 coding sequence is TGTGCTAGTGGTTTGGTAAGTGGCGGATACGAGCAGTACTTC. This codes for CASGLVSGGYEQYF.

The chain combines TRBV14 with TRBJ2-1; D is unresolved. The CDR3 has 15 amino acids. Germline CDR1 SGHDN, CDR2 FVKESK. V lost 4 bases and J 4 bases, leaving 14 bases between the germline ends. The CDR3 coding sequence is TGTGCCAGCAGCCGCGGAGCCCATGTGTACAATGAGCAGTTCTTC. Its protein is CASSRGAHVYNEQFF. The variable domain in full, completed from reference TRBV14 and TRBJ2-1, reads EAGVTQFPSHSVIEKGQTVTLRCDPISGHDNLYWYRRVMGKEIKFLLHFVKESKQDESGMPNNRFLAERTGGTYSTLKVQPAELEDSGVYFCASSRGAHVYNEQFFGPGTRLTVL.

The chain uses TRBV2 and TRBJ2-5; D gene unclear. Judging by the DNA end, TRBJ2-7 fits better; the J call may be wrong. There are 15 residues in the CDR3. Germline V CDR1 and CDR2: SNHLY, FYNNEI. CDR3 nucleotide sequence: TGTGCCAGCAGGTCAAACCAGGTATCTATCTACGAGCAGTACTTC. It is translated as CASRSNQVSIYEQYF.

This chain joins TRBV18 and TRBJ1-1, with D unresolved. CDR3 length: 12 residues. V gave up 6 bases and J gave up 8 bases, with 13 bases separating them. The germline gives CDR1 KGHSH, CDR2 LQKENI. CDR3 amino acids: CASSRGGREAFF. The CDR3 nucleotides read TGTGCCAGCTCCCGGGGAGGGCGGGAAGCTTTCTTT.

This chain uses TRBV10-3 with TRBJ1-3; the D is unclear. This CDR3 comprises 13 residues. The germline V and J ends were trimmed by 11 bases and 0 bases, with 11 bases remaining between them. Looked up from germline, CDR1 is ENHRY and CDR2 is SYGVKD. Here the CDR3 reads CASRVSSGNTIYF. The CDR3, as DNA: TGTGCCTCCCGGGTTTCCTCTGGAAACACCATATATTTT.

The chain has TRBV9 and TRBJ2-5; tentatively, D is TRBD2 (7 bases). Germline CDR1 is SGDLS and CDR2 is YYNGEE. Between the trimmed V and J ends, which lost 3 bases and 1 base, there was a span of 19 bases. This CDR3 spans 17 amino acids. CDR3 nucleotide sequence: TGTGCCAGCAGCGATAGGGGGGGGCGGCTATCCCAAGAGACCCAGTACTTC. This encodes CASSDRGGRLSQETQYF.

Here the CDR3 reads CASSPEGTAFSYEQYF. The DNA for the CDR3 is TGTGCCAGCAGCCCCGAGGGGACAGCCTTCTCCTACGAGCAGTACTTC. The chain employs TRBV4-2 and TRBJ2-7, with 7 bases identical to TRBD1. The CDR3 contains 16 residues. After removal of 4 bases from V and 0 bases from J, the junction contained 9 bases not matched to a gene. The germline gives CDR1 LGHNA, CDR2 YNFKEQ.

CDR3: CASSFGQGKLETQYF. CDR3 bases: TGTGCCAGCAGTTTTGGACAGGGAAAGTTGGAGACCCAGTACTTC. This chain connects TRBV27 to TRBJ2-5, with 8 bases identical to TRBD1. CDR1 is MNHEY and CDR2 is SMNVEV in the germline V gene (reference sequence). This CDR3 spans 15 amino acids. Unmatched junction bases numbered 8, after V lost 3 bases and J lost 5 bases.

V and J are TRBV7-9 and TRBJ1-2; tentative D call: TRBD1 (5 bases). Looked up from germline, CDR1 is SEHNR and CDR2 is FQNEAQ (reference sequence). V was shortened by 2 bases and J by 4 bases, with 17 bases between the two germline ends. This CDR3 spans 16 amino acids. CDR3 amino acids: CASSLSGQDITYGYTF. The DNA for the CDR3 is TGTGCCAGCAGCTTATCCGGGCAGGACATTACCTATGGCTACACCTTC.

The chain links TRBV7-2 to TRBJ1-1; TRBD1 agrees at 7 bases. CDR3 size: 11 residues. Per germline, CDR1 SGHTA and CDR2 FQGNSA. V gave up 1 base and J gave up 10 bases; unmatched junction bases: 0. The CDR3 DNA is TGTGCCAGCAGCTTAGGGACAGGAGCTTTCTTT. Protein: CASSLGTGAFF.

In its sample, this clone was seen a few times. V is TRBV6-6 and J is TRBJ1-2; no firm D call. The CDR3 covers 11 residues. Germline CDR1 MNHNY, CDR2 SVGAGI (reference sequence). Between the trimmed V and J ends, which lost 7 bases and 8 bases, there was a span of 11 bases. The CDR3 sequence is CASTLALGYTF. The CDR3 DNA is TGTGCCAGCACCCTCGCACTGGGCTACACCTTC.

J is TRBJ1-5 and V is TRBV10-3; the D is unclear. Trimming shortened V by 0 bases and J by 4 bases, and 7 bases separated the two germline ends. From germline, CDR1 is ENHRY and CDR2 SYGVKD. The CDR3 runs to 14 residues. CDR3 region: CAISESLQNQPQHF. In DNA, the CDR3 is TGTGCCATCAGTGAGTCGTTGCAGAATCAGCCCCAGCATTTT.

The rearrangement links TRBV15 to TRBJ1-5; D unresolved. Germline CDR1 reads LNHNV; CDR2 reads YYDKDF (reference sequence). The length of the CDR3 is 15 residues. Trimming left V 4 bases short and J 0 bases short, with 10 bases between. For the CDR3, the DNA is TGTGCCACCAGCACGTACAGACATAGCAATCAGCCCCAGCATTTT. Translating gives CATSTYRHSNQPQHF.